This record looks at one TCR beta chain sequence and its context. In germline, CDR1 is MDHEN, CDR2 SYDVKM. The V end lost 2 bases, the J end lost 6 bases, and 14 bases lay between the germline ends. CDR3 length equals 15 residues. The data stem from a study of blood T cells in healthy people across ages. Alongside a J-beta primer mix, a sample-barcoded 5' primer served in a second PCR lasting roughly 7 to 11 cycles. TCRdb passed the 5' RACE reads through MiXCR, listing each CDR3 protein once. The sample includes around 500,000 distinct CDR3 sequences, more than 45% seen only once; the top ten take approximately 25%.

The genes are TRBV28 and TRBJ2-4; D may be TRBD2 (7 bases). Sequences were obtained from blood. The sequence came from a man aged 80 or over in good health. The CDR3 here is CASSLGGGQLNIQYF. CDR3 DNA: TGTGCCAGCAGTTTAGGGGGGGGACAATTAAACATTCAGTACTTC.